These 25 T cell receptor beta chains share one sample of origin, sequenced in a study of beta chain features in type 1 diabetes. Study outcomes and limitations: All four CD4+ subsets from Type 1 diabetes patients carried moderately but significantly shorter TCRB CDR3s.

Isolated RNA was reverse transcribed in full, so expressed TCRB transcripts were sequenced. Data came from immunoSEQ multiplex PCR; TCRdb stores just in-frame clones and leaves some out. The table includes about 300,000 clones, roughly 13% detected once. These receptors' antigens are unknown. Sequencing input: naive CD4+ T cells from blood. These receptors were taken from a woman between 18 and 30 years old with type 1 diabetes.

The chain combines TRBV27 with TRBJ2-1; TRBD2 matches 11 bases. V shed 4 bases, J shed 0 bases, and the junction held 8 bases outside the gene matches. The CDR3 has 18 amino acids. Germline CDR1 reads MNHEY; CDR2 reads SMNVEV (reference sequence). The CDR3 nucleotides read TGTGCCAGCAGTTCAGAGGGACTAGCGGTTAACTCCTACAATGAGCAGTTCTTC. This translates into CASSSEGLAVNSYNEQFF.

The chain is built from TRBV5-1 and TRBJ2-5; D is possibly TRBD1 (6 bases). The CDR3 sequence is 15 residues long. CDR1 is SGHRS and CDR2 is YFSETQ in the germline V gene. The germline V and J ends were trimmed by 0 bases and 5 bases, with 14 bases remaining between them. CDR3 loop: CASSLGGQTGETQYF. The CDR3 DNA follows: TGCGCCAGCAGCTTGGGCGGACAGACCGGGGAGACCCAGTACTTC.

The chain joins TRBV27 to TRBJ2-2; D remains unclear. Germline CDR1 and CDR2: MNHEY and SMNVEV (reference sequence). CDR3 length: 15 residues. V was clipped by 8 bases and J by 0 bases, with 13 bases between them. CDR3 sequence (DNA): TGTGCCAGCTCCTCTAACCGCGCGAACACCGGGGAGCTGTTTTTT. Translation: CASSSNRANTGELFF.

This clone occurred a few times. V is TRBV7-9 and J is TRBJ2-7; TRBD1 might be the D (6 bases). V was trimmed by 5 bases and J by 2 bases, leaving 28 bases between them. Germline CDR1 SEHNR, CDR2 FQNEAQ (reference sequence). The CDR3 is made up of 19 amino acids. The CDR3 here is CASSTKAPDQNRTAYEQYV. The CDR3, as DNA: TGTGCCAGCAGCACCAAAGCGCCGGATCAGAATCGGACAGCCTACGAGCAGTACGTC.

This clone was observed a few times. The chain employs TRBV7-9 and TRBJ1-2; D uncertain. Germline CDR1 is SEHNR and CDR2 is FQNEAQ (reference sequence). The V and J ends lost 5 bases and 5 bases respectively, with 12 bases between them. There are 13 residues in the CDR3. The CDR3 sequence is CASSPSGEYGYTF. The CDR3 DNA follows: TGTGCCAGCAGCCCCAGTGGGGAGTATGGCTACACCTTC.

The chain uses TRBV18 and TRBJ2-5; TRBD1 matches at 7 bases. This CDR3 spans 15 amino acids. The V segment lost 3 bases and the J segment 5 bases; nucleotides outside the gene matches: 9. In germline, CDR1 is KGHSH, CDR2 LQKENI. CDR3 coding DNA: TGTGCCAGCTCACCCAGACAGGGTGAAGGGGAGACCCAGTACTTC. This gives the protein CASSPRQGEGETQYF.

J is TRBJ1-2 and V is TRBV18; 7 bases fit TRBD1. This CDR3 contains 17 residues. Germline values: CDR1 KGHSH, CDR2 LQKENI. The junction had 12 bases not matched to a gene; V was cut back by 1 base and J by 4 bases. The CDR3, as DNA: TGTGCCAGCTCACCACTAGGGCCTCCACAGGGGACCTATGGCTACACCTTC. Translated: CASSPLGPPQGTYGYTF. The whole variable domain, remainder taken from reference TRBV18 and TRBJ1-2, is NAGVMQNPRHLVRRRGQEARLRCSPMKGHSHVYWYRQLPEEGLKFMVYLQKENIIDESGMPKERFSAEFPKEGPSILRIQQVVRGDSAAYFCASSPLGPPQGTYGYTFGSGTRLTVV.

This clone was counted only a few times. J is TRBJ2-7 and V is TRBV30, with D possibly being TRBD2 (5 bases). This CDR3 has 13 residues. V shed 1 base and J shed 5 bases, with 12 bases lying between them. Germline assignment: CDR1 GTSNPN and CDR2 SVGIG (reference sequence). CDR3 DNA sequence: TGTGCCTGGAGTGAAGAGGGAAGCAACGAGCAGTACTTC. Its translation: CAWSEEGSNEQYF.

In its sample, this clone was seen a few times. This chain connects TRBV18 to TRBJ2-1, with a tentative D call TRBD1 (5 bases). The germline V gene encodes CDR1 KGHSH and CDR2 LQKENI. V lost 7 bases, J lost 5 bases, and 21 bases lay in between. The CDR3 is 16 amino acids. In DNA form, the CDR3 reads TGTGCCAGCTATAACCAGGGCACAGAACCTAACAATGAGCAGTTCTTC. This translates into CASYNQGTEPNNEQFF.

The chain carries TRBV6-6 and TRBJ2-3; TRBD1 might be the D (5 bases). The germline V gene encodes CDR1 MNHNY and CDR2 SVGAGI (reference sequence). Trimming removed 5 bases from V and 3 bases from J, with 9 bases in between. The CDR3 contains 13 residues. The CDR3 bases are TGTGCCAGCAGTCGGCCAGGGACAGATACGCAGTATTTT. Its translation: CASSRPGTDTQYF.

This clone was observed a handful of times. The chain recombines TRBV14 with TRBJ2-7; 7 bases map to TRBD2. This CDR3 region has 18 residues. Germline loops: CDR1 SGHDN, CDR2 FVKESK. V lost 4 bases, J lost 2 bases, and 17 bases stayed unmatched. This CDR3 reads CASSPPRYLAANPYEQYF. CDR3 in DNA: TGTGCCAGCAGCCCCCCGAGGTACCTAGCGGCAAACCCCTACGAGCAGTACTTC.

The V and J genes are TRBV9 and TRBJ2-7; 7 bases align to TRBD2. CDR1 is SGDLS, CDR2 YYNGEE, per germline. This CDR3 spans 14 amino acids. V lost 4 bases to trimming and J lost 2 bases; unmatched junction nucleotides: 6. The chain's CDR3 is CASSSGAGPYEQYF. Here the CDR3 DNA reads TGTGCCAGCAGCTCGGGAGCGGGGCCCTACGAGCAGTACTTC. Full variable domain (outside the CDR3, taken from reference TRBV9 and TRBJ2-7): DSGVTQTPKHLITATGQRVTLRCSPRSGDLSVYWYQQSLDQGLQFLIQYYNGEERAKGNILERFSAQQFPDLHSELNLSSLELGDSALYFCASSSGAGPYEQYFGPGTRLTVT.

A few counts support this clone. V gene TRBV15 combines with J gene TRBJ1-4; D might be TRBD1 (6 bases). The germline V gene has CDR1 LNHNV and CDR2 YYDKDF (reference sequence). The V gene lost 0 bases and the J gene lost 3 bases, with 8 bases spanning the gap. The CDR3 loop spans 15 amino acids. CDR3 nucleotide sequence: TGTGCCACCAGCAGAGAGCGGACAGCTAATGAAAAACTGTTTTTT. It translates to CATSRERTANEKLFF.

The chain links TRBV27 to TRBJ2-1; unclear D gene. CDR3 length: 16 amino acids. Germline V gene sequence: CDR1 MNHEY, CDR2 SMNVEV (reference sequence). Trimming shortened V by 7 bases and J by 0 bases, and 16 bases separated the two germline ends. Written as DNA, the CDR3 is TGTGCCAGCACCACGGCGGCCGGAATCTCCTACAATGAGCAGTTCTTC. Translating it yields CASTTAAGISYNEQFF.

The chain has TRBV5-1 and TRBJ2-1, with D unclear. This CDR3 spans 15 amino acids. Germline loops: CDR1 SGHRS, CDR2 YFSETQ. V shed 0 bases and J shed 7 bases, with 14 bases lying between them. CDR3 residues: CASSLGSGGVNEQFF. The CDR3 nucleotides are TGCGCCAGCAGCTTGGGGTCCGGTGGAGTAAATGAGCAGTTCTTC.

This clone turned up a few times. The chain has TRBV2 and TRBJ1-4; 8 bases align to TRBD1. Trimming took 3 bases from V and 6 from J; bases not matched to a gene: 3. This CDR3 is 14 amino acids long. Germline V gene lookup returns CDR1 SNHLY and CDR2 FYNNEI. CDR3: CASSDRGLDEKLFF. For the CDR3, the DNA is TGTGCCAGCAGTGACAGGGGGCTGGATGAAAAACTGTTTTTT.

There are a few counts of this clone. This chain links TRBV27 with TRBJ2-7; TRBD2 agrees at 10 bases. Germline V CDR1 and CDR2: MNHEY, SMNVEV (reference sequence). CDR3 length equals 14 residues. Trimming removed 5 bases from V and 4 bases from J; junction bases left unmatched: 5. Here the CDR3 DNA reads TGTGCCAGCAGTAAAGCGGGAGGGACGTACGAGCAGTACTTC. It translates to CASSKAGGTYEQYF.

This clone has more than one count but fewer than ten. This chain joins TRBV5-6 and TRBJ2-7, with D maybe TRBD1 (6 bases). Germline CDR1 and CDR2: SGHDT and YYEEEE. Trimming removed 6 bases at V and 0 bases at J, with 16 bases between. The CDR3 runs 15 residues. The CDR3 nucleotides are TGTGCCAGCACCTTCACAGGGATCGACTCCTACGAGCAGTACGTC. It translates to CASTFTGIDSYEQYV.

This clone has just a few counts. The V and J genes are TRBV6-5 and TRBJ2-7; D is perhaps TRBD1 (5 bases). The CDR3 length is 14 residues. The V and J ends lost 5 bases and 3 bases respectively, with 14 bases between them. Germline assignment: CDR1 MNHEY and CDR2 SVGAGI. The CDR3 is CASSSRGLGYEQYV. In nucleotides, the CDR3 is TGTGCCAGCAGTAGTAGGGGCCTGGGCTACGAGCAGTACGTC.

This clone was found a few times. The chain couples TRBV15 to TRBJ2-5, with D unresolved. V was shortened by 0 bases and J by 2 bases, with 13 bases between the two germline ends. CDR1 LNHNV and CDR2 YYDKDF come from the germline V gene (reference sequence). The CDR3 covers 16 residues. This chain's CDR3 is CATSRDRSGSQETQYF. The CDR3 DNA sequence: TGTGCCACCAGCAGAGATCGGTCCGGGTCTCAAGAGACCCAGTACTTC.

In this sample, this clone turned up a few times. The chain joins TRBV19 to TRBJ2-1, with TRBD1 as a possible D gene (6 bases). The V gene lost 3 bases and the J gene lost 0 bases, with 15 bases spanning the gap. The CDR3 is 17 amino acids. Per the germline V gene, CDR1 is LNHDA and CDR2 is SQIVND (reference sequence). CDR3 nucleotide sequence: TGTGCCAGTAGTATGGGACATATGAGCACCTCCTACAATGAGCAGTTCTTC. Translated: CASSMGHMSTSYNEQFF.

This clone was seen more than once but under ten times. The V gene is TRBV5-1, the J gene TRBJ1-1; 12 bases are a match to TRBD1. With V trimmed by 0 bases and J by 5 bases, 5 bases remained unmatched. This CDR3 has 16 amino acids. CDR1 SGHRS and CDR2 YFSETQ come from the germline V gene. For the CDR3, the DNA is TGCGCCAGCAGCTTGGAGGGACAGGGGGCTGGTACTGAAGCTTTCTTT. Translating it yields CASSLEGQGAGTEAFF.

This chain connects TRBV11-2 to TRBJ2-2; maybe TRBD1 (5 bases). The CDR3 is 14 amino acids. Germline V gene data show CDR1 as SGHAT and CDR2 as FQNNGV. V was clipped by 1 base and J by 5 bases, with 8 bases between them. Here the CDR3 DNA reads TGTGCCAGCAGCTTAGGACCAGGGACCGGGGAGCTGTTTTTT. Translating gives CASSLGPGTGELFF.

The V and J genes are TRBV19 and TRBJ2-7, with D possibly being TRBD2 (6 bases). The V end lost 8 bases, the J end lost 2 bases, and 19 bases lay between the germline ends. The V gene's germline CDR1 is LNHDA and CDR2 SQIVND (reference sequence). The CDR3 runs 15 residues. The CDR3 DNA reads TGTGCCAGTCTCGAAGGGCTGGCGGGACCCTACGAGCAGTACTTC. It encodes CASLEGLAGPYEQYF.

This clone turned up a few times. The chain links TRBV25-1 to TRBJ2-7; tentatively, D is TRBD2 (6 bases). Trimming took 1 base from V and 5 from J, leaving 15 bases between them. CDR1 and CDR2 (germline): MGHDK, SYGVNS. The CDR3 spans 15 residues. CDR3: CASSELAEGHHEQYF. Here the CDR3 DNA reads TGTGCCAGCAGTGAATTAGCGGAGGGGCATCACGAGCAGTACTTC.